Below, 27 T cell receptor beta chains from the same sample are listed, as sequenced in a study of regulatory T cells in long-lasting Graves disease. Library construction for TCR beta used iRepertoire HTBI primers and Arm-PCR of CDR3 regions. TCRdb passed the multiplex PCR reads through MiXCR, listing each CDR3 protein once. The sample comprises around 450,000 distinct CDR3 sequences, about 15% of which are singletons, and about 7.8% rests with the top ten. Documented time point: newly diagnosed GD, antithyroid drugs for less than 3 months. With RNA extracted from PBMCs as input, the TCR library was made. These same records also appear under a second study, on T cells in Graves' hyperthyroidism and ophthalmopathy.

The starting material was peripheral blood mononuclear cells (PBMCs), obtained at new diagnosis, from a patient treated with antithyroid drugs. All receptors come from a woman between 40 and 50 years old with Graves disease.

The chain carries TRBV2 and TRBJ2-1, with 11 nucleotides matching TRBD2. This CDR3 is built from 17 residues. The V gene's germline CDR1 is SNHLY and CDR2 FYNNEI. V lost 4 bases and J lost 16; bases outside the gene matches: 21. CDR3 protein: CASSVQPTSGAAGITFF. The CDR3 DNA reads as TGTGCCAGCAGTGTACAACCGACTAGCGGGGCCGCCGGGATAACCTTCTTC.

This clonotype was recorded a few times. The chain is built from TRBV6-5 and TRBJ2-3; TRBD2 aligns across 9 bases. Germline assignment: CDR1 MNHEY and CDR2 SVGAGI. The CDR3 extends over 17 amino acids. Trimming cost V 0 bases and J 3 bases; bases outside gene matches: 7. The CDR3 region is CASSYSPRREGTDTQYF. The CDR3 nucleotides are TGTGCCAGCAGTTACTCCCCTCGGCGGGAGGGGACAGATACGCAGTATTTT.

There are a few counts of this clonotype. This chain links TRBV4-3 with TRBJ2-7; no reliable D call. V was clipped by 2 bases and J by 5 bases, with 10 bases between them. The CDR3 has 13 amino acids. CDR1 LGHNA and CDR2 YSLEER come from the germline V gene. Here the CDR3 DNA reads TGCGCCAGCAGCCAAACTATTGGGGACGAGCAGTACTTC. Protein product: CASSQTIGDEQYF.

The chain joins TRBV5-4 to TRBJ1-2, with D possibly matching TRBD1 (5 bases). The V end was cut by 4 bases, the J end by 5 bases, with 15 bases between. CDR1 is SGHNT and CDR2 is YYREEE in the germline V gene (reference sequence). This CDR3 is built from 14 residues. CDR3 nucleotide sequence: TGTGCCAGCAGCCAGATACGACAGCCTTATGGCTACACCTTC. Amino acid sequence: CASSQIRQPYGYTF.

This sequence joins TRBV24-1 and TRBJ1-2; 8 bases agree with TRBD1. Germline V gives CDR1 KGHDR, CDR2 SFDVKD. CDR3 length equals 15 residues. After removal of 4 bases from V and 5 bases from J, the junction contained 8 bases not matched to a gene. This CDR3 reads CATSDDGQGDYGYTF. The CDR3 bases are TGTGCCACCAGTGACGATGGACAGGGCGATTATGGCTACACCTTC.

J is TRBJ2-2 and V is TRBV7-9; D remains unclear. The germline V and J ends were trimmed by 1 base and 7 bases, with 13 bases remaining between them. This CDR3 region has 15 residues. Germline V lookup: CDR1 SEHNR, CDR2 FQNEAQ (reference sequence). The CDR3 bases are TGTGCCAGCAGCTTAGAGTCCCGCAGCAGCGGGGAGCTGTTTTTT. Protein: CASSLESRSSGELFF.

The gene calls are TRBV6-5 and TRBJ1-2; a possible D gene is TRBD1 (6 bases). The CDR3 consists of 17 residues. Trimming removed 0 bases from V and 1 base from J, with 15 bases in between. Germline V gives CDR1 MNHEY, CDR2 SVGAGI. CDR3 nucleotide sequence: TGTGCCAGCAGTTACTCTCTCCGAGACAGGTATAACTATGGCTACACCTTC. Translating it yields CASSYSLRDRYNYGYTF.

This clonotype was counted many times. This CDR3 reads CASSLGATGGEAFF. The CDR3 nucleotides are TGCGCCAGCAGCTTGGGGGCGACAGGGGGCGAAGCTTTCTTT. The chain links TRBV5-1 to TRBJ1-1, with TRBD1 matching over 10 bases. The CDR3 runs to 14 residues. CDR1 is SGHRS and CDR2 is YFSETQ in the germline V gene. V shed 0 bases, J shed 8 bases, and the junction held 4 bases outside the gene matches.

This clonotype was counted between two and nine times. The V and J genes are TRBV20-1 and TRBJ2-3, with 7 nucleotides matching TRBD1. Germline V gene sequence: CDR1 DFQATT, CDR2 SNEGSKA (reference sequence). This CDR3 spans 14 amino acids. V shed 4 bases and J 8 bases; nucleotides not matched to a gene: 12. The DNA of the CDR3 is TGCAGTGCTACCCGGGACACAGGGGTGGGTACGCAGTATTTT. The encoded protein is CSATRDTGVGTQYF.

With regard to this clonotype: Possible read error: a much larger clone is one base away. The gene calls are TRBV6-2 or TRBV6-3 and TRBJ1-1, with 7 bases that match TRBD1. The CDR3 contains 16 residues. Germline lookup yields CDR1 MNHEY and CDR2 SVGEGT. V shed 7 bases and J 6 bases; nucleotides not matched to a gene: 17. CDR3 DNA: TGTGCCAGCACCAGGCGGACAGGCCCCACGGGCGCTGAAGCTTTCTTT. It codes for CASTRRTGPTGAEAFF.

At least ten counts were recorded for this clonotype. In DNA, the CDR3 is TGCAGTGCTGCAGGATGGGACGAGAATGGCTACACCTTC. As protein: CSAAGWDENGYTF. V usage is TRBV20-1 and J usage is TRBJ1-2; tentatively, D is TRBD1 (5 bases). Germline values: CDR1 DFQATT, CDR2 SNEGSKA (reference sequence). The CDR3 loop spans 13 amino acids. V was pared by 5 bases and J by 6 bases, with 16 bases between.

This clonotype was found many times. This chain links TRBV11-2 with TRBJ2-1; 7 bases agree with TRBD2. V was pared by 1 base and J by 6 bases, with 15 bases of the junction left unmatched. Per the germline V gene, CDR1 is SGHAT and CDR2 is FQNNGV. The CDR3 extends over 18 amino acids. The CDR3 reads CASSLVVYGGSLGNEQFF. The CDR3 DNA reads TGTGCCAGCAGCTTAGTTGTTTACGGCGGGAGCTTGGGCAATGAGCAGTTCTTC.

With regard to this clonotype: Being one base from a much bigger clone, this may be a read error. The conserved phenylalanine or tryptophan normally closing the CDR3 is absent here, so this likely arose from a read error. The chain joins TRBV11-2 to TRBJ2-7; no clear D. Germline values: CDR1 SGHAT, CDR2 FQNNGV. The CDR3 contains 14 residues. Trimming cost V 8 bases and J 6 bases, with 20 bases left between them. CDR3 DNA: TGTGCCAGCTCACCAAATCCGAGCGCGAGCGAGCAGTACTTA. Amino acid sequence: CASSPNPSASEQYL.

The sample holds many counts of this clonotype. The chain links TRBV15 to TRBJ1-5; 7 nucleotides line up with TRBD1. CDR3 size: 15 residues. J gave up 8 bases and V 1 base, and 8 bases lay outside the gene matches. Germline V lookup: CDR1 LNHNV, CDR2 YYDKDF (reference sequence). CDR3 nucleotide sequence: TGTGCCACCAGCAGAGCTCTGGTAGGGGGCAAGCCCCAGCATTTT. Translated, it gives CATSRALVGGKPQHF.

In this sample, this clonotype turned up a few times. The V and J genes are TRBV4-1 and TRBJ2-3, with D maybe TRBD2 (6 bases). Germline CDR1 is MGHRA and CDR2 is YSYEKL. This CDR3 is built from 14 residues. The V gene lost 0 bases and the J gene lost 5 bases, with 9 bases spanning the gap. This chain's CDR3 is CASSQDGAGDTQYF. CDR3 DNA: TGCGCCAGCAGCCAAGACGGAGCGGGAGATACGCAGTATTTT.

This clonotype was recorded at least ten times. CDR3 bases: TGTGCCAGCAGCTTGACTCCGGGACAGTACAATTCACCCCTCCACTTT. Translation: CASSLTPGQYNSPLHF. The genes are TRBV11-1 and TRBJ1-6, with 7 bases fitting TRBD1. The CDR3 consists of 16 residues. Trimming at V came to 3 bases and at J to 7 bases, leaving 9 bases not matched to a gene. CDR1 and CDR2 (germline): SGHAT, FQDESV (reference sequence).

This clonotype has at least ten counts. This chain links TRBV10-2 with TRBJ2-2, with D perhaps assigned TRBD1 or TRBD2 (5 bases each). V lost 7 bases, J lost 7 bases, and 16 bases lay in between. CDR3 size: 14 residues. Germline V CDR1 and CDR2: WSHSY, SAAADI. CDR3 sequence reads: CASKRGALGGELFF. The CDR3 DNA sequence: TGCGCCAGCAAACGAGGGGCCCTAGGCGGGGAGCTGTTTTTT.

This chain joins TRBV24-1 and TRBJ2-2, with D hard to call. The CDR3 totals 14 residues. CDR1 and CDR2 from the germline V gene are KGHDR and SFDVKD. V was shortened by 4 bases and J by 2 bases, with 7 bases between the two germline ends. CDR3 coding DNA: TGTGCCACCAGTGAGTCCAGAAACACCGGGGAGCTGTTTTTT. It codes for CATSESRNTGELFF.

The chain joins TRBV5-1 to TRBJ2-4; tentatively, D is TRBD1 (6 bases). V was shortened by 1 base and J by 6 bases, with 17 bases between the two germline ends. The germline V gene has CDR1 SGHRS and CDR2 YFSETQ. This CDR3 is built from 16 residues. CDR3 region: CASSLPGEGQGNIQYF. The DNA of the CDR3 is TGCGCCAGCAGCTTGCCAGGGGAAGGTCAGGGAAACATTCAGTACTTC.

In this sample, this clonotype turned up many times. The chain uses TRBV7-8 and TRBJ2-3; 15 bases align to TRBD2. V dropped 4 bases and J dropped 4; count of bases not matched to a gene: 9. CDR1 is SGHVS and CDR2 is FQNEAQ in the germline V gene. The CDR3 covers 18 residues. CDR3 sequence: CASSSWTSGRAIADTQYF. The DNA for the CDR3 is TGTGCCAGCAGCTCCTGGACTAGCGGGAGGGCCATCGCAGATACGCAGTATTTT.

Notes on this clonotype: It may be a read error: a sequence one base away is much more abundant. This chain connects TRBV5-1 to TRBJ2-7; 7 positions match TRBD1. The CDR3 consists of 14 residues. In germline, CDR1 is SGHRS, CDR2 YFSETQ. CDR3 DNA: TGCGGCAGCAGCTTGAGACAGGGCCTTTACGAGCAGTACTTC. Amino acid sequence: CGSSLRQGLYEQYF. Full variable domain (rest looked up from reference TRBV5-1 and TRBJ2-7): KAGVTQTPRYLIKTRGQQVTLSCSPISGHRSVSWYQQTPGQGLQFLFEYFSETQRNKGNFPGRFSGRQFSNSRSEMNVSTLELGDSALYLCGSSLRQGLYEQYFGPGTRLTVT.

This clonotype has more than one count but fewer than ten. As DNA, the CDR3 is TGCGCCAGCAGCTTGGCAGGGCCCCCCTCCTACGAGCAGTACTTC. Amino acids: CASSLAGPPSYEQYF. The rearrangement links TRBV5-1 to TRBJ2-7; D possibly corresponds to TRBD1 (5 bases). The CDR3 is made up of 15 amino acids. The germline V gene has CDR1 SGHRS and CDR2 YFSETQ. Trimming pared 0 bases from V and 0 bases from J, leaving 10 bases between.

This clonotype has a count of ten or more. The gene calls are TRBV29-1 and TRBJ1-1; weak D call: TRBD1 (6 bases). This CDR3 contains 16 residues. The germline V and J ends were trimmed by 3 bases and 1 base, with 18 bases remaining between them. Germline CDR1 reads SQVTM; CDR2 reads ANQGSEA. The CDR3 is CSVEKRGTGWNTEAFF. The DNA of the CDR3 is TGCAGCGTTGAGAAAAGAGGTACAGGGTGGAACACTGAAGCTTTCTTT.

CDR3 nucleotide sequence: TGTGCCAGCAGCGCCGGGACAGGCGGAATTAGCAATCAGCCCCAGCATTTT. This gives the protein CASSAGTGGISNQPQHF. V and J are TRBV7-9 and TRBJ1-5; 8 bases align to TRBD1. Per the germline V gene, CDR1 is SEHNR and CDR2 is FQNEAQ (reference sequence). The CDR3 spans 17 residues. The trim removed 5 bases at V and 0 bases at J, leaving 9 bases unmatched.

This clonotype was seen many times. The chain carries TRBV9 and TRBJ2-1; weak D call: TRBD1 (6 bases). CDR1 SGDLS and CDR2 YYNGEE come from the germline V gene. V was pared by 0 bases and J by 0 bases, with 13 bases between. This CDR3 contains 17 residues. This chain's CDR3 is CASSVARDTSSYNEQFF. DNA of the CDR3: TGTGCCAGCAGCGTAGCCAGGGACACCAGCTCCTACAATGAGCAGTTCTTC.

This clonotype was found many times. V gene TRBV10-3 combines with J gene TRBJ2-7, with a tentative D call TRBD1 (6 bases). V dropped 10 bases and J dropped 0 bases, with 10 bases sitting between them. From germline, CDR1 is ENHRY and CDR2 SYGVKD. CDR3 length: 12 residues. Here the CDR3 reads CATRQASYEQYF. In nucleotides, the CDR3 is TGTGCCACCCGACAGGCCTCCTACGAGCAGTACTTC.

This clonotype was seen at least ten times. The gene calls are TRBV11-2 and TRBJ1-2, with D possibly TRBD1 on 5 matching bases. The CDR3 is made up of 13 amino acids. Trimming removed 1 base from V and 6 bases from J, with 9 bases in between. CDR1 SGHAT and CDR2 FQNNGV come from the germline V gene. The chain's CDR3 is CASSLGTDNGYTF. In DNA form, the CDR3 reads TGTGCCAGCAGCTTAGGGACGGACAATGGCTACACCTTC. The whole variable domain, filled in from reference TRBV11-2 and TRBJ1-2, reads EAGVAQSPRYKIIEKRQSVAFWCNPISGHATLYWYQQILGQGPKLLIQFQNNGVVDDSQLPKDRFSAERLKGVDSTLKIQPAKLEDSAVYLCASSLGTDNGYTFGSGTRLTVV.